These 3 T cell receptor beta chains were all obtained from the same sample, sequenced in a study of blood T cell repertoires in COVID-19. TCRdb's table, derived via immunoSEQ multiplex PCR, lists solely in-frame clones and lacks some. The sample consists of roughly 85,000 clones, around 86% of them appearing once. The sequenced material came from peripheral blood. The receptors stem from a man in his fifties or sixties with active or convalescent COVID-19.

The CDR3 DNA reads TGCAGTGCTAGTTCAGGACAGGGGGATCAGCCCCAGCATTTT. It translates to CSASSGQGDQPQHF. V is TRBV20-1 and J is TRBJ1-5; the match to TRBD1 covers 10 bases. Germline lookup yields CDR1 DFQATT and CDR2 SNEGSKA (reference sequence). The J segment lost 5 bases and the V segment lost 3 bases, leaving 4 bases of the junction unmatched. The CDR3 consists of 14 residues.

This clone was counted once. The CDR3 loop reads CASKSASGNHYNEQFF. CDR3 in DNA: TGTGCCAGCAAGTCGGCTAGCGGGAATCACTACAATGAGCAGTTCTTC. The rearrangement joins TRBV28 to TRBJ2-1; the match to TRBD2 covers 9 bases. J was trimmed by 3 bases and V by 7 bases; bases with no gene match: 10. Germline V gene sequence: CDR1 MDHEN, CDR2 SYDVKM. The CDR3 sequence is 16 residues long.

CDR3 coding DNA: TGCAGCGTTTCTAGGGGAGGTGGTAGCACAGATACGCAGTATTTT. It translates to CSVSRGGGSTDTQYF. V usage is TRBV29-1 and J usage is TRBJ2-3; a possible D gene is TRBD2 (6 bases). The CDR3 has 15 amino acids. Germline lookup yields CDR1 SQVTM and CDR2 ANQGSEA. Trimming took 5 bases from V and 0 from J, leaving 15 bases between them.